The rows below give T cell receptor beta chains drawn from one sample of a study of T cells in Graves' hyperthyroidism and ophthalmopathy. TCRdb analysed the multiplex PCR reads with MiXCR anew, one entry per CDR3 protein. The sample has 550,000 to 800,000 distinct CDR3 sequences, 15% to 20% seen once. Sequencing was carried out using blood. All receptors come from a man aged 50-59 years with Graves' hyperthyroidism. Each CDR3 is given with its conserved first and last residue. D genes are given only for firm matches. Expanded clones are given a class, and other clones once, few, many or no size at all.

DNA: TGTGCCAGCAGCATTGGGCGTCCGGGGAGTGAAAAACTGTTTTTT; CDR3: CASSIGRPGSEKLFF; J: TRBJ1-4; size: many; length: 15; V: TRBV28; D: .
DNA: TGCGCCAGCAGTGATCAGGGTGAAGCTTTCTTT; CDR3: CASSDQGEAFF; J: TRBJ1-1; size: many; length: 11; V: TRBV10-1; D: .
DNA: TGTGCCAGCTCACCACCCCAGGGGGCACGCGAGCAGTACTTC; CDR3: CASSPPQGAREQYF; J: TRBJ2-7; size: many; length: 14; V: TRBV18; D: TRBD1
DNA: TGTGCCACTTCCCCGGACTGGTCCCCCTACAATGAGCAGTTCTTC; CDR3: CATSPDWSPYNEQFF; J: TRBJ2-1; size: many; length: 15; V: TRBV2; D: .
DNA: TGTGCCAGCAGTGATGAGACTAGCACAGATACGCAGTATTTT; CDR3: CASSDETSTDTQYF; J: TRBJ2-3; size: few; length: 14; V: TRBV6-1; D: .
DNA: TGTGCCAGCAGTCCAAGGACTAGGGTAAAGCAAGAGACCCAGTACTTC; CDR3: CASSPRTRVKQETQYF; J: TRBJ2-5; size: many; length: 16; V: TRBV28; D: TRBD2
DNA: TGTGCCTGGAGTGGGATCGGGACAGGGATTGGGAACGAGCAGTACTTC; CDR3: CAWSGIGTGIGNEQYF; J: TRBJ2-7; size: many; length: 16; V: TRBV30; D: TRBD1
DNA: TGTGCCAGCAGCTTAACCGGGGTAACGGGGAACACTGAAGCTTTCTTT; CDR3: CASSLTGVTGNTEAFF; J: TRBJ1-1; size: few; length: 16; V: TRBV7-2; D: .
DNA: TGTGCCAGCAGCCAATCAGCGGGAACGGATACGCAGTATTTT; CDR3: CASSQSAGTDTQYF; J: TRBJ2-3; size: few; length: 14; V: TRBV14; D: TRBD2
DNA: TGCAGTGCTAGGGATGTGGGGGAGCAGTACTTC; CDR3: CSARDVGEQYF; J: TRBJ2-7; size: few; length: 11; V: TRBV20-1; D: .
DNA: TGTGCCCCCAACAGGACTGAATACGAGCAGTACTTC; CDR3: CAPNRTEYEQYF; J: TRBJ2-7; size: many; length: 12; V: TRBV27; D: .
DNA: TGTGCCAGCAGCCCCGGGACACCCGCGACTGAAGCTTTCTTT; CDR3: CASSPGTPATEAFF; J: TRBJ1-1; size: few; length: 14; V: TRBV12-3/TRBV12-4; D: .
DNA: TGTGCCACCAGTGATTCAGCCGGGGACAATGAGCAGTTCTTC; CDR3: CATSDSAGDNEQFF; J: TRBJ2-1; size: many; length: 14; V: TRBV24-1; D: .
DNA: TGCAGTGCTAGTGTAGCGGGAGACAGCACAGATACGCAGTATTTT; CDR3: CSASVAGDSTDTQYF; J: TRBJ2-3; size: many; length: 15; V: TRBV20-1; D: TRBD2
DNA: TGTGCCAGCAGCTTTTCCGGGACAGGGAACACTGAAGCTTTCTTT; CDR3: CASSFSGTGNTEAFF; J: TRBJ1-1; size: once; length: 15; V: TRBV9; D: TRBD1
DNA: TGTGCCATCAGTGCTTACCGGGACAGGGATACTGGGGCCAACGTCCTGACTTTC; CDR3: CAISAYRDRDTGANVLTF; J: TRBJ2-6; size: .; length: 18; V: TRBV10-3; D: TRBD1
DNA: TGCGCCAGCAGCCAACCGAATCGGGGTTCCCGGGAGACCCAGTACTTC; CDR3: CASSQPNRGSRETQYF; J: TRBJ2-5; size: few; length: 16; V: TRBV4-1; D: .
DNA: TGTGCCACCAGTGATCCAAGTTCGGATGAGCAGTTCTTC; CDR3: CATSDPSSDEQFF; J: TRBJ2-1; size: few; length: 13; V: TRBV24-1; D: .
DNA: TGTGCCATCAGTGAGTCTAGGGGGAATAATTCACCCCTCCACTTT; CDR3: CAISESRGNNSPLHF; J: TRBJ1-6; size: many; length: 15; V: TRBV10-3; D: .
DNA: TGCAGCGTTGCGTTTGCGAATGAGCAGTTCTTC; CDR3: CSVAFANEQFF; J: TRBJ2-1; size: many; length: 11; V: TRBV29-1; D: .
DNA: TGTGCCAGCAGTTCCGTGGGGCGGGGAAACTATGGCTACACCTTC; CDR3: CASSSVGRGNYGYTF; J: TRBJ1-2; size: few; length: 15; V: TRBV28; D: .
DNA: TGCAGTGCTAGAGATAGGGTAGCTTTCTTT; CDR3: CSARDRVAFF; J: TRBJ1-1; size: many; length: 10; V: TRBV20-1; D: .
DNA: TGTGCCTGGAGAACCGGGCGGGGGCTATACGAGCAGTACTTC; CDR3: CAWRTGRGLYEQYF; J: TRBJ2-7; size: few; length: 14; V: TRBV30; D: .
DNA: TGCAGTGCTAGCCTTACGGACCTCCCTGGTACTGAAGCTTTCTTT; CDR3: CSASLTDLPGTEAFF; J: TRBJ1-1; size: .; length: 15; V: TRBV20-1; D: .
DNA: TGTGCCAGCGCCCCAAGCGGGAGTTGGAATGAGCAGTTCTTC; CDR3: CASAPSGSWNEQFF; J: TRBJ2-1; size: few; length: 14; V: TRBV6-1; D: TRBD2
DNA: TGTGCCAGCAGTGAATTTCAGGGGGCAAAGGACACTGAAGCTTTCTTT; CDR3: CASSEFQGAKDTEAFF; J: TRBJ1-1; size: many; length: 16; V: TRBV25-1; D: TRBD1
DNA: TGTGCCAGCTCCCAAGGGACAGGGAAAGTTCTCCCCCTCTATGGCTACACCTTC; CDR3: CASSQGTGKVLPLYGYTF; J: TRBJ1-2; size: few; length: 18; V: TRBV18; D: TRBD1
DNA: TGCAGTGCACCGCGACTAGCGGGAGTTAATGAGCAGTTCTTC; CDR3: CSAPRLAGVNEQFF; J: TRBJ2-1; size: few; length: 14; V: TRBV20-1; D: TRBD2
DNA: TGTGCCAGCTCACCAACGTCTAGCGGGAGTAATCGGAATGAGCAGTTCTTC; CDR3: CASSPTSSGSNRNEQFF; J: TRBJ2-1; size: .; length: 17; V: TRBV18; D: TRBD2
DNA: TGCAGTGCTAGTCTTGTGACAGGGCCCAATCAGCCCCAGCATTTT; CDR3: CSASLVTGPNQPQHF; J: TRBJ1-5; size: few; length: 15; V: TRBV20-1; D: TRBD1
DNA: TGCAGTGCTAGAGAGTCCGGGCTAGCGGGAGTTAAAAACATTCAGTACTTC; CDR3: CSARESGLAGVKNIQYF; J: TRBJ2-4; size: many; length: 17; V: TRBV20-1; D: TRBD2
DNA: TGTGCCAGCAGCTTAGCAGACTTCGGGGAGCTGTTTTTT; CDR3: CASSLADFGELFF; J: TRBJ2-2; size: .; length: 13; V: TRBV7-2; D: .
DNA: TGTGCCAGCAGTCCCCTAGGTTCGCAGAACTACGAGCAGTACTTC; CDR3: CASSPLGSQNYEQYF; J: TRBJ2-7; size: many; length: 15; V: TRBV28; D: .
DNA: TGTGCCAGTAAACCACCCGACAGAAAAGAGACCCAGTACTTC; CDR3: CASKPPDRKETQYF; J: TRBJ2-5; size: few; length: 14; V: TRBV19; D: .
DNA: TGCAGCGGCTCAGGACTAGCGGGATCCGAGCAGTACTTC; CDR3: CSGSGLAGSEQYF; J: TRBJ2-7; size: few; length: 13; V: TRBV29-1; D: TRBD2
DNA: TGCGCCAGCAGCTTATCGAACACGAACACTGAAGCTTTCTTT; CDR3: CASSLSNTNTEAFF; J: TRBJ1-1; size: .; length: 14; V: TRBV5-1; D: .
DNA: TGCGCCAGCAGTCCGGGAGGAATTCAAGAGACCCAGTACTTC; CDR3: CASSPGGIQETQYF; J: TRBJ2-5; size: many; length: 14; V: TRBV10-1; D: TRBD2
DNA: TGCGCCAGCAGCTTGCCGGGGGATTCACCCCTCCACTTT; CDR3: CASSLPGDSPLHF; J: TRBJ1-6; size: many; length: 13; V: TRBV7-9; D: .
DNA: TGCGCCAGCTCCAGACGGGGGGGCCCCACAGATACGCAGTATTTT; CDR3: CASSRRGGPTDTQYF; J: TRBJ2-3; size: many; length: 15; V: TRBV5-1; D: TRBD2
DNA: TGTGCCAGCAGTTTGATAGGGGTAGGCTCACCCCTCCACTTT; CDR3: CASSLIGVGSPLHF; J: TRBJ1-6; size: few; length: 14; V: TRBV27; D: .
DNA: TGCAGTGCTCTAGCGGGAGAGGGAGCAGATACGCAGTATTTT; CDR3: CSALAGEGADTQYF; J: TRBJ2-3; size: .; length: 14; V: TRBV20-1; D: TRBD2
DNA: TGTGCCAGCAGCGCCGGGACAGGGGGCCAAGAGACCCAGTACTTC; CDR3: CASSAGTGGQETQYF; J: TRBJ2-5; size: many; length: 15; V: TRBV9; D: TRBD1
DNA: TGTGCCAGCAGCGTAGTAGGACAGGGACTCAGCACAGATACGCAGTATTTT; CDR3: CASSVVGQGLSTDTQYF; J: TRBJ2-3; size: many; length: 17; V: TRBV9; D: TRBD1
DNA: TGTGCCAGTTCGGGACAGGGGGAGACCTACGAGCAGTACTTC; CDR3: CASSGQGETYEQYF; J: TRBJ2-7; size: many; length: 14; V: TRBV28; D: TRBD1
DNA: TGCAGTGCTAGGCAGGGGACGAACACTGAAGCTTTCTTT; CDR3: CSARQGTNTEAFF; J: TRBJ1-1; size: few; length: 13; V: TRBV20-1; D: .
DNA: TGTGCCACCAGCTTGTTAGCGGGAGGAGGGACCCAGTACTTC; CDR3: CATSLLAGGGTQYF; J: TRBJ2-5; size: .; length: 14; V: TRBV15; D: TRBD2
DNA: TGTGCCAGCAGCCGCAATCCACTCTATGGCTACACCTTC; CDR3: CASSRNPLYGYTF; J: TRBJ1-2; size: .; length: 13; V: TRBV11-2; D: .
DNA: TGTGCCAGCAGTTTGACTAGGGGAAACACTGAAGCTTTCTTT; CDR3: CASSLTRGNTEAFF; J: TRBJ1-1; size: many; length: 14; V: TRBV27; D: .
DNA: TGTGCCAGCAGTAAAGAACTAGCGGGAGGTGACAATGAGCAGTTCTTC; CDR3: CASSKELAGGDNEQFF; J: TRBJ2-1; size: many; length: 16; V: TRBV28; D: TRBD2
DNA: TGTGCCAGCAGCCAAGGGACTAGCGGGAGTTGGACCGGGGAGCTGTTTTTT; CDR3: CASSQGTSGSWTGELFF; J: TRBJ2-2; size: few; length: 17; V: TRBV14; D: TRBD2
DNA: TGCAGTGCTAGAGAGAGGGGGGGGGTCTCCTACGAGCAGTACTTC; CDR3: CSARERGGVSYEQYF; J: TRBJ2-7; size: .; length: 15; V: TRBV20-1; D: .
DNA: TGTGCCAGCAGCCGAAGGGACAGGGGAGGGTCTGAAGCTTTCTTT; CDR3: CASSRRDRGGSEAFF; J: TRBJ1-1; size: .; length: 15; V: TRBV3-1; D: TRBD1
DNA: TGCGCCAGCAGCCGGGACAGGGAGTCTGGGGCCAACGTCCTGACTTTC; CDR3: CASSRDRESGANVLTF; J: TRBJ2-6; size: .; length: 16; V: TRBV4-1; D: TRBD1
DNA: TGTGCCAGCAGTTACCTAGGTAGCGGGGACTACAATGAGCAGTTCTTC; CDR3: CASSYLGSGDYNEQFF; J: TRBJ2-1; size: many; length: 16; V: TRBV6-2/TRBV6-3; D: TRBD2